The source of this TCR beta chain is a study of T cells in Graves' hyperthyroidism and ophthalmopathy. For the study at large: Peripheral blood was obtained at initial diagnosis, preceding any treatment.

Germline V lookup: CDR1 SQVTM, CDR2 ANQGSEA. The CDR3 has 11 residues. The V end lost 5 bases, the J end lost 9 bases, and 14 bases lay between the germline ends. Uncontrolled infection, other autoimmune disease, pregnancy or lactation excluded patients. There were TCR beta CDR3 regions amplified from RNA transcripts. TCR CDR3 regions were first amplified by RT-PCR with HTBI primers. TCRdb ran MiXCR on the multiplex PCR reads and lists one entry per CDR3 protein. The sample has 700,000 to 950,000 distinct CDR3 sequences; under 45% are singletons. This TCR was recovered from a woman between 40 and 50 years old with Graves' hyperthyroidism. The sequencing input was blood. The chain links TRBV29-1 to TRBJ2-7; maybe TRBD2 (6 bases). CDR3 amino acids: CSVSEGFGQYF. The CDR3 DNA reads as TGCAGCGTTTCGGAGGGGTTCGGGCAGTACTTC.